The source of this T cell receptor (beta chain) is a study of cytomegalovirus exposure and HLA in healthy donors. Overall study results and limits: Researchers reported in a later analysis that a missense DCLRE1C variant was tied to TCR beta V- and J-gene trimming. Prior analysis indicated that the majority of TCR beta V segments exhibited productivity approximately 90% or approximately 30% of the time. As a later analysis revealed, the rate of TCR association differed by HLA locus, with DRB1 most and HLA-C fewest. Analyses of presence and absence presupposed an approximately uniform sequencing depth across donors.

PCR used 60 Vbeta primers and 13 Jbeta primers. Method: immunoSEQ multiplex PCR; TCRdb's copy keeps in-frame clones and lacks some. There are 200,000 or so clones in the sample; 70% to 85% occur only once, and 0.098% lies in the top ten. Trimming removed 6 bases at V and 3 bases at J, with 11 bases between. The length of the CDR3 is 12 residues. From germline, CDR1 is SQVTM and CDR2 ANQGSEA. On this clone itself: Its antigen is unidentified.

The chain has TRBV29-1 and TRBJ1-1; D uncertain. Specimen: PBMCs. The sequence came from a boy between 2 and 15 years old in good health and CMV-seronegative. The CDR3 DNA reads TGCAGCGTAGCCGGGAGCTACACTGAAGCTTTCTTT. The encoded protein is CSVAGSYTEAFF. The full variable domain, its missing parts supplied by reference TRBV29-1 and TRBJ1-1, is SAVISQKPSRDICQRGTSLTIQCQVDSQVTMMFWYRQQPGQSLTLIATANQGSEATYESGFVIDKFPISRPNLTFSTLTVSNMSPEDSSIYLCSVAGSYTEAFFGQGTRLTVV.